The 20 T cell receptor beta chains presented below share a single source sample, sequenced in a study of blood T cell repertoires in COVID-19. Sequencing used immunoSEQ multiplex PCR; TCRdb keeps in-frame clones, though not all of them. This repertoire shows around 220,000 clones, almost 90% found once; its top ten account for 1.5%. What was sequenced was peripheral blood. Source of these receptors: a young man with active or convalescent COVID-19.

V gene TRBV6-6 combines with J gene TRBJ1-2; no firm D call. V was trimmed by 0 bases and J by 1 base, leaving 6 bases between them. The CDR3 runs 14 residues. The germline V gene has CDR1 MNHNY and CDR2 SVGAGI (reference sequence). The CDR3 DNA is TGTGCCAGCAGTTACTCGTCTGTTAACTATGGCTACACCTTC. This codes for CASSYSSVNYGYTF.

V usage is TRBV5-1 and J usage is TRBJ2-2, with a possible D match to TRBD2 (6 bases). Per the germline V gene, CDR1 is SGHRS and CDR2 is YFSETQ. The CDR3 is 17 residues long. The V end was cut by 0 bases, the J end by 3 bases, with 15 bases between. The chain's CDR3 is CASSLGPSSVDTGELFF. As DNA, the CDR3 is TGCGCCAGCAGCTTGGGTCCATCTAGCGTGGACACCGGGGAGCTGTTTTTT. Drawing the rest from reference TRBV5-1 and TRBJ2-2, the complete variable domain is KAGVTQTPRYLIKTRGQQVTLSCSPISGHRSVSWYQQTPGQGLQFLFEYFSETQRNKGNFPGRFSGRQFSNSRSEMNVSTLELGDSALYLCASSLGPSSVDTGELFFGEGSRLTVL.

The rearrangement joins TRBV30 to TRBJ2-5; 7 bases agree with TRBD2. Germline assignment: CDR1 GTSNPN and CDR2 SVGIG (reference sequence). This CDR3 is built from 16 residues. The J segment lost 10 bases and the V segment lost 3 bases, leaving 20 bases of the junction unmatched. For the CDR3, the DNA is TGTGCCTGGAGCTCCGGGACTACGGGAATCGGATGGGGCCAGTACTTC. Encoded protein: CAWSSGTTGIGWGQYF.

This clone is a singleton in its sample. This sequence joins TRBV6-2 or TRBV6-3 and TRBJ2-2, with D perhaps matching TRBD2 (5 bases). V lost 5 bases and J 2 bases, leaving 18 bases between the germline ends. The CDR3 extends over 17 amino acids. The V gene's germline CDR1 is MNHEY and CDR2 SVGEGT. CDR3 amino acids: CASSKERIGVNTGELFF. CDR3 coding DNA: TGTGCCAGCAGTAAGGAGCGGATCGGGGTTAACACCGGGGAGCTGTTTTTT.

This chain uses TRBV6-1 with TRBJ2-7, with 7 bases aligning to TRBD2. This CDR3 contains 12 residues. The V gene's germline CDR1 is MNHNS and CDR2 SASEGT. With V trimmed by 6 bases and J by 4 bases, 3 bases remained unmatched. This CDR3 reads CASSPGGYEQYF. As DNA, the CDR3 is TGTGCCAGCAGCCCCGGGGGGTACGAGCAGTACTTC.

The chain employs TRBV25-1 and TRBJ2-7; 8 nucleotides match TRBD2. The V and J ends lost 6 bases and 6 bases, in that order; junction bases with no gene match: 7. The germline CDR1 and CDR2 sequences are MGHDK and SYGVNS. This CDR3 contains 13 residues. DNA for the CDR3: TGTGCCAGCAGGAGCAGCGGGAGCCCCGAGCAGTACTTC. It specifies CASRSSGSPEQYF.

CDR3 protein: CASSPAGGNEQYF. As DNA, the CDR3 is TGTGCCAGCAGCCCAGCAGGGGGCAACGAGCAGTACTTC. The rearrangement joins TRBV7-9 to TRBJ2-7; 8 bases fit TRBD1. This CDR3 is 13 amino acids long. Germline values: CDR1 SEHNR, CDR2 FQNEAQ (reference sequence). V lost 5 bases, J lost 5 bases, and 5 bases stayed unmatched.

The chain is built from TRBV2 and TRBJ1-2; TRBD1 matches 10 bases. Germline V gene sequence: CDR1 SNHLY, CDR2 FYNNEI. Trimming cost V 6 bases and J 7 bases; bases outside gene matches: 8. The CDR3 has 14 amino acids. The CDR3 reads CASREDRGSSGYTF. For the CDR3, the DNA is TGTGCCAGCAGAGAGGACAGGGGGTCCTCTGGCTACACCTTC.

The chain is built from TRBV19 and TRBJ2-7; D is perhaps TRBD1 (6 bases). V was cut by 5 bases and J by 4 bases, with 24 bases left in between. CDR1 LNHDA and CDR2 SQIVND come from the germline V gene (reference sequence). The CDR3 covers 17 residues. DNA for the CDR3: TGTGCCAGTAGTCTTTCTCCCAAGGGGGTCTGCCTATACGAGCAGTACTTC. It translates to CASSLSPKGVCLYEQYF.

This clone has just one count. This chain joins TRBV24-1 and TRBJ2-3; TRBD2 matches 10 bases. V shed 3 bases, J shed 6 bases, and the junction held 14 bases outside the gene matches. CDR3 length equals 18 residues. Germline assignment: CDR1 KGHDR and CDR2 SFDVKD. The DNA of the CDR3 is TGTGCCACCAGTGATGCAGGACTAGCGGTCGGCGTAGGCGATACGCAGTATTTT. Translating it yields CATSDAGLAVGVGDTQYF.

The chain has TRBV30 and TRBJ1-1; D uncertain. Germline CDR1 is GTSNPN and CDR2 is SVGIG (reference sequence). Trimming pared 2 bases from V and 1 base from J, leaving 14 bases between. The CDR3 is 15 amino acids. In DNA, the CDR3 is TGTGCCTGGAGTCCGATCGAGGCCCCGAACACTGAAGCTTTCTTT. Its translation: CAWSPIEAPNTEAFF.

This clone came up once. The V call is TRBV7-3, the J call TRBJ1-1; D is perhaps TRBD1 (5 bases). Trimming shortened V by 5 bases and J by 0 bases, and 13 bases separated the two germline ends. The CDR3 has 15 amino acids. From germline, CDR1 is SGHTA and CDR2 FQGTGA. CDR3 DNA: TGTGCCAGCAGCCCCGGGGGGGGGATGAACACTGAAGCTTTCTTT. It is translated as CASSPGGGMNTEAFF.

The gene calls are TRBV15 and TRBJ2-1; 8 bases are a match to TRBD1. The CDR3 loop spans 15 amino acids. Germline CDR1 is LNHNV and CDR2 is YYDKDF (reference sequence). The junction had 5 bases not matched to a gene; V was cut back by 4 bases and J by 3 bases. The CDR3 sequence is CATSTTGTGYNEQFF. The CDR3, as DNA: TGTGCCACCAGCACAACCGGGACAGGCTACAATGAGCAGTTCTTC.

V usage is TRBV27 and J usage is TRBJ2-1; 14 bases line up with TRBD2. Germline V gives CDR1 MNHEY, CDR2 SMNVEV (reference sequence). This CDR3 spans 15 amino acids. The trim removed 5 bases at V and 7 bases at J, leaving 4 bases unmatched. CDR3 residues: CASSTGTSGSNEQFF. The CDR3 DNA reads as TGTGCCAGCAGTACAGGGACTAGCGGGAGTAATGAGCAGTTCTTC.

The count of this clone is one. The J gene is TRBJ1-2, the V gene TRBV19, with 9 bases fitting TRBD1. With 4 bases clipped from V and 5 bases from J, the junction kept 5 bases outside the gene matches. The CDR3 runs to 14 residues. CDR1 LNHDA and CDR2 SQIVND come from the germline V gene (reference sequence). CDR3 bases: TGTGCCAGTAGTAACAGGGGGCAAGGGTATGGCTACACCTTC. Translated, it gives CASSNRGQGYGYTF.

The chain is built from TRBV6-2 or TRBV6-3 and TRBJ2-2, with D possibly matching TRBD2 (5 bases). Germline V gene sequence: CDR1 MNHEY, CDR2 SVGEGT. Between the trimmed V and J ends, which lost 6 bases and 1 base, there was a span of 12 bases. The CDR3 loop spans 15 amino acids. The DNA of the CDR3 is TGTGCCAGCAGCCAAGGACTGGTGAACACCGGGGAGCTGTTTTTT. Its translation: CASSQGLVNTGELFF.

This clone was counted a single time. The DNA for the CDR3 is TGCGCCAGCAGCTCCAATTCACAGGGTACGAATGGCTACACCTTC. The encoded protein is CASSSNSQGTNGYTF. The chain carries TRBV5-1 and TRBJ1-2, with D tentatively TRBD1 (6 bases). The CDR3 is 15 residues long. Germline lookup yields CDR1 SGHRS and CDR2 YFSETQ. The ends were cut back, 3 bases at V and 6 bases at J, with 18 bases in the middle. Drawing the rest from reference TRBV5-1 and TRBJ1-2, the complete variable domain is KAGVTQTPRYLIKTRGQQVTLSCSPISGHRSVSWYQQTPGQGLQFLFEYFSETQRNKGNFPGRFSGRQFSNSRSEMNVSTLELGDSALYLCASSSNSQGTNGYTFGSGTRLTVV.

V is TRBV28 and J is TRBJ1-2, with 11 bases that match TRBD1. This CDR3 is built from 15 residues. Germline CDR1 and CDR2: MDHEN and SYDVKM. Germline trimming cut 6 bases from V and 3 bases from J; bases unmatched to any gene: 6. The CDR3: CASSPGQGVHYGYTF. The CDR3, as DNA: TGTGCCAGCAGCCCGGGACAGGGGGTTCACTATGGCTACACCTTC.

This sequence joins TRBV6-5 and TRBJ2-7; D might be TRBD2 (5 bases). CDR3 length equals 14 residues. Germline CDR1 reads MNHEY; CDR2 reads SVGAGI. Trimming took off 2 bases at V and 3 bases at J, with 11 bases between the two ends. CDR3 in DNA: TGTGCCAGCAGTTACGAGGGAATGGGCTACGAGCAGTACTTC. This gives the protein CASSYEGMGYEQYF.

The chain carries TRBV19 and TRBJ1-2; 12 bases map to TRBD1. CDR1 and CDR2 from the germline V gene are LNHDA and SQIVND (reference sequence). The CDR3 is 15 residues long. Trimming took 5 bases from V and 8 from J; bases not matched to a gene: 9. CDR3 sequence: CASSAVGQGARGYTF. In DNA, the CDR3 is TGTGCCAGTAGTGCCGTGGGACAGGGGGCGCGAGGCTACACCTTC. Full variable domain (rest looked up from reference TRBV19 and TRBJ1-2): DGGITQSPKYLFRKEGQNVTLSCEQNLNHDAMYWYRQDPGQGLRLIYYSQIVNDFQKGDIAEGYSVSREKKESFPLTVTSAQKNPTAFYLCASSAVGQGARGYTFGSGTRLTVV.